These 26 T cell receptor beta chains were sequenced from one sample in a study of identical twins. TCRdb reanalysed the 5' RACE reads using MiXCR and keeps one entry per CDR3 protein. The sample holds 260,000 or so distinct CDR3 sequences; approximately 7.3% are singletons and the top ten take 5% to 6%. The same data also went into a second study, on yellow fever vaccine responses in identical twins.

The sequenced sample was CD8+ T cells sorted from blood. These receptors were taken from a woman younger than 35 in good health.

This clonotype was counted a few times. V is TRBV2 and J is TRBJ2-7; the D is unclear. The V gene lost 9 bases and the J gene lost 1 base, with 10 bases spanning the gap. This CDR3 spans 12 amino acids. Germline assignment: CDR1 SNHLY and CDR2 FYNNEI. In DNA form, the CDR3 reads TGTGCCAGACGCTCCGAGTCCTACGAGCAGTACGTC. Residues: CARRSESYEQYV.

This clonotype was seen a handful of times. Here the CDR3 DNA reads TGCAGTGCTACCCCCCGTCTGCGGGACAGGGGGGGCAATCAGCCCCAGCATTTT. It specifies CSATPRLRDRGGNQPQHF. The rearrangement joins TRBV20-1 to TRBJ1-5, with 11 nucleotides matching TRBD1. Per germline, CDR1 DFQATT and CDR2 SNEGSKA (reference sequence). With 4 bases clipped from V and 2 bases from J, the junction kept 13 bases outside the gene matches. This CDR3 spans 18 amino acids.

This chain connects TRBV24-1 to TRBJ2-1; D is ambiguous. The germline V gene has CDR1 KGHDR and CDR2 SFDVKD. V was trimmed by 3 bases and J by 3 bases, leaving 2 bases between them. CDR3 size: 12 residues. The DNA of the CDR3 is TGTGCCACCAGTGATAACTACAATGAGCAGTTCTTC. Residues: CATSDNYNEQFF.

The chain has TRBV5-8 and TRBJ2-1; unclear D gene. The germline V gene has CDR1 SGHTS and CDR2 YDEGEE. The CDR3 spans 15 residues. Trimming cost V 4 bases and J 4 bases, with 15 bases left between them. CDR3 loop: CASSRNRGPYNEQFF. The CDR3 region has the DNA TGTGCCAGCAGCCGGAACCGTGGACCGTACAATGAGCAGTTCTTC.

This clonotype was recorded many times. This sequence joins TRBV4-1 and TRBJ1-5, with D maybe TRBD1 (5 bases). Germline V gene sequence: CDR1 MGHRA, CDR2 YSYEKL. The CDR3 has 15 residues. V lost 0 bases to trimming and J lost 1 base, with 7 bases between them. CDR3: CASSQESGSNQPQHF. Written as DNA, the CDR3 is TGCGCCAGCAGCCAAGAATCAGGGAGCAATCAGCCCCAGCATTTT.

This clonotype was counted ten times or more. The chain has TRBV7-9 and TRBJ2-1; TRBD2 matches at 8 bases. This CDR3 spans 14 amino acids. The germline CDR1 and CDR2 sequences are SEHNR and FQNEAQ (reference sequence). The junction had 7 bases not matched to a gene; V was cut back by 6 bases and J by 6 bases. The CDR3 is CASRGAGVSNEQFF. CDR3 bases: TGTGCCAGCAGGGGAGCGGGAGTATCCAATGAGCAGTTCTTC.

This clonotype was seen a few times. The gene calls are TRBV7-9 and TRBJ2-7; possibly TRBD2 for D (6 bases). The CDR3 has 15 residues. V gave up 4 bases and J gave up 3 bases, with 16 bases separating them. Germline V CDR1 and CDR2: SEHNR, FQNEAQ (reference sequence). For the CDR3, the DNA is TGTGCCAGCAGCTCAACAGCTTGGAGGGACTACGAGCAGTACTTC. Residues: CASSSTAWRDYEQYF.

The rearrangement joins TRBV5-4 to TRBJ2-1; 11 nucleotides agree with TRBD2. The CDR3 is made up of 15 amino acids. The germline CDR1 and CDR2 sequences are SGHNT and YYREEE (reference sequence). V lost 3 bases and J lost 5; bases outside the gene matches: 4. In DNA form, the CDR3 reads TGTGCCAGCAGCTCGGGACTAGCGGACCACAATGAGCAGTTCTTC. It translates to CASSSGLADHNEQFF.

Only a few counts were recorded for this clonotype. The rearrangement joins TRBV9 to TRBJ2-7; 10 bases agree with TRBD1. V lost 3 bases to trimming and J lost 5 bases; unmatched junction nucleotides: 5. CDR3 length equals 14 residues. The germline CDR1 and CDR2 sequences are SGDLS and YYNGEE. The CDR3 reads CASSATGGWDEQYF. CDR3 nucleotides: TGTGCCAGCAGCGCGACAGGGGGCTGGGACGAGCAGTACTTC.

This clonotype was counted between two and nine times. This chain joins TRBV3-1 and TRBJ1-2, with no clear D. CDR3 length: 17 residues. Trimming pared 0 bases from V and 0 bases from J, leaving 14 bases between. Per germline, CDR1 LGHDT and CDR2 YNNKEL (reference sequence). CDR3 sequence: CASSQDSRFYTNYGYTF. The CDR3 nucleotides are TGTGCCAGCAGCCAAGATAGTAGATTCTATACTAACTATGGCTACACCTTC.

Comments on this clonotype: Just one base apart from a much larger clone, this may be a read error. The rearrangement links TRBV3-1 to TRBJ2-2; the D gene is possibly TRBD1 (6 bases). Between the trimmed V and J ends, which lost 4 bases and 7 bases, there was a span of 16 bases. Germline V gene lookup returns CDR1 LGHDT and CDR2 YNNKEL (reference sequence). The CDR3 has 15 residues. The CDR3: CASSRVWGLGGELFF. The CDR3 DNA reads as TGTGCCAGCAGCCGAGTATGGGGGCTTGGCGGGGAGCTGTTTTTT.

The chain employs TRBV10-1 and TRBJ2-5; 8 nucleotides line up with TRBD2. Germline CDR1 is WNHNN and CDR2 is SYGVQD (reference sequence). Unmatched junction bases numbered 5, after V lost 0 bases and J lost 2 bases. CDR3 length equals 16 residues. CDR3 sequence: CASSESSRGVQETQYF. CDR3 in DNA: TGCGCCAGCAGTGAGTCCTCGCGGGGGGTTCAAGAGACCCAGTACTTC.

This clonotype was seen more than once but under ten times. V and J are TRBV28 and TRBJ2-5, with unresolved D. Trimming cost V 4 bases and J 2 bases, with 8 bases left between them. Per the germline V gene, CDR1 is MDHEN and CDR2 is SYDVKM. The CDR3 consists of 13 residues. The CDR3 DNA follows: TGTGCCAGCAGTTATTTACCGCAAGAGACCCAGTACTTC. The encoded protein is CASSYLPQETQYF.

The V call is TRBV29-1, the J call TRBJ2-3; the D is unclear. Between the trimmed V and J ends, which lost 2 bases and 4 bases, there was a span of 10 bases. CDR1 SQVTM and CDR2 ANQGSEA come from the germline V gene. The CDR3 spans 13 residues. CDR3 nucleotides: TGCAGCGTTGAACGACTGACCCCAGATACGCAGTATTTT. Translated: CSVERLTPDTQYF.

This rearrangement joins TRBV5-6 to TRBJ1-1, with D possibly being TRBD1 (5 bases). The CDR3 covers 14 residues. V lost 4 bases to trimming and J lost 4 bases, with 14 bases between them. Germline loops: CDR1 SGHDT, CDR2 YYEEEE. The CDR3 DNA sequence: TGTGCCAGCAGCCCGGCTGGGGGAGTCACTGAAGCTTTCTTT. The encoded protein is CASSPAGGVTEAFF. The full variable domain, with the rest looked up from reference TRBV5-6 and TRBJ1-1, is DAGVTQSPTHLIKTRGQQVTLRCSPKSGHDTVSWYQQALGQGPQFIFQYYEEEERQRGNFPDRFSGHQFPNYSSELNVNALLLGDSALYLCASSPAGGVTEAFFGQGTRLTVV.

This clonotype was seen at least ten times. V usage is TRBV7-9 and J usage is TRBJ2-1; maybe TRBD1 (5 bases). The CDR3 is 15 residues long. Germline V gene data show CDR1 as SEHNR and CDR2 as FQNEAQ (reference sequence). V lost 2 bases, J lost 9 bases, and 17 bases lay in between. CDR3 residues: CASSLISQVGSEQFF. Here the CDR3 DNA reads TGTGCCAGCAGCTTAATCTCACAGGTGGGAAGTGAGCAGTTCTTC.

The genes are TRBV9 and TRBJ2-1, with 9 bases fitting TRBD2. The CDR3 spans 16 residues. CDR1 and CDR2 from the germline V gene are SGDLS and YYNGEE. V was pared by 0 bases and J by 4 bases, with 5 bases of the junction left unmatched. CDR3 region: CASSVGGLAGYNEQFF. The CDR3 DNA reads as TGTGCCAGCAGCGTAGGGGGTCTAGCGGGATACAATGAGCAGTTCTTC.

The sample holds many counts of this clonotype. This chain links TRBV11-2 with TRBJ1-2; D might be TRBD1 (6 bases). Germline-derived CDR1 and CDR2 are SGHAT and FQNNGV. V lost 5 bases and J lost 4, with 14 bases in between. CDR3 length equals 14 residues. The chain's CDR3 is CASSPKTGSYGYTF. CDR3 DNA: TGTGCCAGCAGCCCCAAGACAGGATCCTATGGCTACACCTTC. Combining the CDR3 with reference TRBV11-2 and TRBJ1-2 gives the whole variable domain EAGVAQSPRYKIIEKRQSVAFWCNPISGHATLYWYQQILGQGPKLLIQFQNNGVVDDSQLPKDRFSAERLKGVDSTLKIQPAKLEDSAVYLCASSPKTGSYGYTFGSGTRLTVV.

This clonotype appeared many times. V usage is TRBV20-1 and J usage is TRBJ1-5; D uncertain. V lost 0 bases, J lost 5 bases, and 17 bases lay in between. This CDR3 region has 16 residues. Germline lookup yields CDR1 DFQATT and CDR2 SNEGSKA (reference sequence). CDR3 sequence: CSARDLWRSRDQPQHF. The DNA for the CDR3 is TGCAGTGCTAGAGATTTGTGGAGGTCCCGGGATCAGCCCCAGCATTTT.

This clonotype was recorded many times. The V gene is TRBV20-1, the J gene TRBJ2-1; the D is unclear. Per germline, CDR1 DFQATT and CDR2 SNEGSKA (reference sequence). Trimming took 0 bases from V and 0 from J, leaving 15 bases between them. The CDR3 runs 17 residues. Here the CDR3 DNA reads TGCAGTGCTAGAGAAGAGAGCGACCCGAGCTCCTACAATGAGCAGTTCTTC. Its protein product is CSAREESDPSSYNEQFF.

The chain employs TRBV7-9 and TRBJ2-1, with 8 bases matching TRBD2. CDR1 SEHNR and CDR2 FQNEAQ come from the germline V gene (reference sequence). The CDR3 length is 16 residues. After removal of 3 bases from V and 5 bases from J, the junction contained 9 bases not matched to a gene. This CDR3 reads CASSFFSGGADNEQFF. The CDR3 DNA sequence: TGTGCCAGCAGCTTCTTCTCCGGGGGGGCGGACAATGAGCAGTTCTTC.

The chain has TRBV20-1 and TRBJ1-1, with a tentative D call TRBD1 (5 bases). The V gene's germline CDR1 is DFQATT and CDR2 SNEGSKA (reference sequence). Between the trimmed V and J ends, which lost 6 bases and 0 bases, there was a span of 11 bases. CDR3 length: 13 residues. The CDR3 DNA reads as TGCAGTGCCCCGGGACGGATGAACACTGAAGCTTTCTTT. Protein: CSAPGRMNTEAFF.

This rearrangement joins TRBV9 to TRBJ1-2; D may be TRBD1 (5 bases). This CDR3 region has 15 residues. Trimming shortened V by 3 bases and J by 4 bases, and 16 bases separated the two germline ends. Germline loops: CDR1 SGDLS, CDR2 YYNGEE. Here the CDR3 reads CASSASGTESYGYTF. CDR3 sequence (DNA): TGTGCCAGCAGCGCATCAGGGACTGAGAGCTATGGCTACACCTTC.

V usage is TRBV10-3 and J usage is TRBJ2-3, with a weak D call TRBD1 (6 bases). The CDR3 length is 12 residues. The V and J ends lost 0 bases and 13 bases respectively, with 11 bases between them. The germline V gene encodes CDR1 ENHRY and CDR2 SYGVKD. DNA for the CDR3: TGTGCCATCAGTGAGTCTCAAACAGGGAAGTATTTT. Translated: CAISESQTGKYF.

The chain uses TRBV7-3 and TRBJ2-7; TRBD2 aligns across 9 bases. Losses at the gene ends were 5 bases for V and 2 bases for J; bases not matched to a gene: 10. This CDR3 region has 16 residues. Germline V CDR1 and CDR2: SGHTA, FQGTGA. CDR3 nucleotides: TGTGCCAGCAGCCCGACCGGTAGCGGGAGTCCCTACGAGCAGTACTTC. Amino acid sequence: CASSPTGSGSPYEQYF. The complete variable domain, with remaining parts taken from reference TRBV7-3 and TRBJ2-7, reads GAGVSQTPSNKVTEKGKYVELRCDPISGHTALYWYRQSLGQGPEFLIYFQGTGAADDSGLPNDRFFAVRPEGSVSTLKIQRTERGDSAVYLCASSPTGSGSPYEQYFGPGTRLTVT.

This clonotype showed up many times. The V gene is TRBV10-3, the J gene TRBJ2-3; D is possibly TRBD1 or TRBD2 (6 bases each). Germline-derived CDR1 and CDR2 are ENHRY and SYGVKD. The CDR3 spans 18 residues. The V gene lost 0 bases and the J gene lost 3 bases, with 19 bases spanning the gap. CDR3 residues: CAISESITGAASTDTQYF. DNA for the CDR3: TGTGCCATCAGTGAGTCGATTACGGGGGCCGCATCGACAGATACGCAGTATTTT.